This TCR beta chain came from a study of blood T cell repertoires in COVID-19. Study background: From the United States, Italy and Spain came samples of acute and convalescent COVID-19.

The V gene end was trimmed by 1 base and the J gene end by 4 bases; junction bases not matched to a gene: 6. Germline CDR1 reads SGHDN; CDR2 reads FVKESK. The CDR3 is 17 residues long. Per the authors' pipeline: By means of reference gene primer amplification, nucleated cell counts were estimated. Some clones are missing from TCRdb's copy, which holds only in-frame ones; the method was immunoSEQ multiplex PCR. V and J calls and clone size follow that table, whereas D and trimming were derived from the DNA. The table shows about 14,000 clones, with nearly 90% occurring only once. The rearrangement links TRBV14 to TRBJ2-1; TRBD2 matches at 11 bases. The receptor comes from a human donor with active COVID-19. The donor label of this sample is uncertain. What was sequenced was peripheral blood. The chain's CDR3 is CASSQVTSGGNYNEQFF. The CDR3 nucleotides read TGTGCCAGCAGCCAAGTCACTAGCGGGGGTAATTACAATGAGCAGTTCTTC.